This TCR beta chain was retrieved from a study of post-analysis software for immune sequencing data. Study context: Disease courses included relapsing-remitting, secondary progressive and progressive-relapsing multiple sclerosis. Whole-study results and caveats: F measure showed strong co-clustering of same-batch samples. Significantly decreased normalized Chao1 diversity was recorded for multiple sclerosis patients relative to controls. Elevated frequency relative to controls characterized four or five TRBV segments in patients, TRBV5-6, TRBV5-1 and TRBV20-1 among them.

In regard to this clonotype: Its antigen is unidentified. The CDR3 carries no conserved terminal phenylalanine or tryptophan, so it likely arises from a read error.

The TCR beta cDNA libraries carried unique molecular identifiers. Out of about 1 to 11 million T cells, a few hundred thousand cDNA molecules were generated. TCRdb reprocessed the PCR reads with MiXCR, giving one entry per CDR3 protein. The sample lists about 770,000 distinct CDR3 sequences; about half were seen once. V was clipped by 6 bases and J by 8 bases, with 14 bases between them. Germline V CDR1 and CDR2: SGHTA, FQGTGA. The CDR3 is made up of 13 amino acids. The source of this sequence is a girl aged 5-17 years with multiple sclerosis. Sequencing input: blood. V and J are TRBV7-3 and TRBJ2-1; D might be TRBD1 (6 bases). The CDR3 reads CASRGPGEHEQFI. The CDR3 region has the DNA TGTGCCAGCAGGGGACCAGGGGAGCATGAGCAGTTCATC.